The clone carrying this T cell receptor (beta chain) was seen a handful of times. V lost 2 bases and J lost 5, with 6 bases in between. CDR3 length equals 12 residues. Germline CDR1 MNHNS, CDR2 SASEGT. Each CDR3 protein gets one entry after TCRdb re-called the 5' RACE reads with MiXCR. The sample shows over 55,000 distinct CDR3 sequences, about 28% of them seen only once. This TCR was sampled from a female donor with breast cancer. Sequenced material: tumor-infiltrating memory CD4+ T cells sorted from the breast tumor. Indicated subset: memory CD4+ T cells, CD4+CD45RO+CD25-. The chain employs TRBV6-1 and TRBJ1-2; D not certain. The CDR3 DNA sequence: TGTGCCAGCAGTGAATGGAGGTATGGCTACACCTTC. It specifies CASSEWRYGYTF.